The 2 T cell receptor beta chains below were found in one sample sequenced in a study of blood T cell repertoires in COVID-19. The data were produced by immunoSEQ multiplex PCR, yet TCRdb's version contains in-frame clones alone and is incomplete. The data contain a few hundred thousand clones, 75% to 90% of them singletons. Sequenced material: peripheral blood. All receptors derive from a woman aged 25 to 45 with active or convalescent COVID-19.

DNA of the CDR3: TGCGCCAGCAGTGAGCTCAGGGGGCGGTCCGGGGAGCTGTTTTTT. As protein: CASSELRGRSGELFF. V is TRBV10-2 and J is TRBJ2-2; 8 bases agree with TRBD1. The trim removed 2 bases at V and 6 bases at J, leaving 5 bases unmatched. Germline CDR1 reads WSHSY; CDR2 reads SAAADI. This CDR3 is built from 15 residues.

This clone appeared once. The chain has TRBV15 and TRBJ1-2, with D possibly TRBD1 on 6 matching bases. This CDR3 comprises 15 residues. CDR1 and CDR2 (germline): LNHNV, YYDKDF (reference sequence). V was trimmed by 1 base and J by 2 bases, leaving 11 bases between them. CDR3 in DNA: TGTGCCACCAGCAGAGTTCCAGGGGTAAACTATGGCTACACCTTC. This codes for CATSRVPGVNYGYTF.